The entry that follows covers one T cell receptor (beta chain) sequence. This entry is derived from a study of T cells in Graves' hyperthyroidism and ophthalmopathy. Per germline, CDR1 DFQATT and CDR2 SNEGSKA (reference sequence). The CDR3 totals 15 residues. V shed 6 bases and J shed 6 bases, with 23 bases lying between them. Amplified TCR beta CDR3 regions derived from RNA transcripts. First-round RT-PCR targeting the TCR CDR3 was performed with the HTBI primer set. TCRdb re-called the multiplex PCR reads with MiXCR, one entry per CDR3 protein. In the table there are roughly 250,000 distinct CDR3 sequences, 22% of which are singletons.

The TCR comes from a man aged 25-40 years with Graves' ophthalmopathy. The source material was blood. The V call is TRBV20-1, the J call TRBJ1-1; tentative D call: TRBD1 (5 bases). The CDR3 region has the DNA TGCAGTGCCTATGACCGGGACCTGGTAAACGCTGAAGCTTTCTTT. This translates into CSAYDRDLVNAEAFF.